The clone carrying this T cell receptor beta chain was seen a single time. Antigen: not known. Using unique molecular identifiers, the investigators prepared the TCRbeta library. One entry per CDR3 protein results from TCRdb running MiXCR on the PCR reads. The sample yields about 980,000 distinct CDR3 sequences, around 30% seen once. This CDR3 comprises 14 residues. Trimming cost V 2 bases and J 4 bases, with 8 bases left between them. From germline, CDR1 is KGHDR and CDR2 SFDVKD. The sample is drawn from a study of T-cell reconstitution after alpha-beta-depleted transplantation in children. Study findings and constraints: For some patients, TCRbeta diversity was high at day 60 because of recipient T cells and thymic progenitors that survived.

This chain connects TRBV24-1 to TRBJ1-5; D gene unclear. Sequenced here: PBMCs, mostly from graft donor cells, sampled 360 days after TCRalphabeta/CD19-depleted stem cell transplant. This clonotype was obtained from a boy younger than two who had a stem cell transplant for SCID, so the T cells may come from the graft donor. The CDR3 loop reads CATSDSKGNQPQHF. The CDR3 DNA is TGTGCCACCAGTGATTCAAAGGGTAATCAGCCCCAGCATTTT.